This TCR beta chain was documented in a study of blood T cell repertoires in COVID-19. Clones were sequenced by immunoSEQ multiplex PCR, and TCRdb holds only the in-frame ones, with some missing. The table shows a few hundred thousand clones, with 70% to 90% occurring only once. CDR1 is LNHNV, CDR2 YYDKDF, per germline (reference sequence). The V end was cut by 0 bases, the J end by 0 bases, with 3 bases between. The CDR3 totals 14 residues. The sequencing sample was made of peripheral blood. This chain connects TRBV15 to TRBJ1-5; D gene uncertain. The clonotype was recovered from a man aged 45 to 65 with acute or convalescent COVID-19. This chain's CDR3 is CATSREHSNQPQHF. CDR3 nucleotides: TGTGCCACCAGCAGAGAACATAGCAATCAGCCCCAGCATTTT.